These T cell receptor beta chains were read from a single sample in a study of control samples from healthy donors and cancer patients. Repertoires were generated with immunoSEQ multiplex PCR, while TCRdb's copy carries only in-frame clones and drops some. The sample has about 88,000 clones, 90% to 95% seen once; the top ten hold 8% to 9.5%. Sequenced input: blood. The receptors come from a man in his late teens or twenties in good health. The CDR3 runs from the conserved cysteine through the conserved F or W.

v_gene: TRBV18; j_gene: TRBJ1-5; CDR3aa: CASSPPPGNYQPQHF
v_gene: TRBV30; j_gene: TRBJ1-1; CDR3aa: CALKTGRYAEAFF
v_gene: TRBV30; j_gene: TRBJ2-4; CDR3aa: CAWTITGGLQYF
v_gene: TRBV6-2/TRBV6-3; j_gene: TRBJ1-5; CDR3aa: CASSYYSLRDRGGGQPQHF
v_gene: TRBV6-5; j_gene: TRBJ1-3; CDR3aa: CASSYFGISGNTIYF
v_gene: TRBV5-1; j_gene: TRBJ2-7; CDR3aa: CASSFGSYEQYF
v_gene: TRBV4-1; j_gene: TRBJ1-5; CDR3aa: CASSQVREEPQHF
v_gene: TRBV5-1; j_gene: TRBJ1-1; CDR3aa: CASSWAVNTEAFF
v_gene: TRBV7-3; j_gene: TRBJ1-1; CDR3aa: CASSLRHNMNTEAFF
v_gene: TRBV15; j_gene: TRBJ2-7; CDR3aa: CATSPLAGSTYEQYF
v_gene: TRBV6-6; j_gene: TRBJ2-1; CDR3aa: CASSYREMDNEQFF
v_gene: TRBV13; j_gene: TRBJ2-5; CDR3aa: CASSLGSYKQETQYF
v_gene: TRBV3-1/TRBV3-2; j_gene: TRBJ1-4; CDR3aa: CASSKVPGQGEDEKLFF
v_gene: TRBV4-1; j_gene: TRBJ1-1; CDR3aa: CASSPGQGPNTEAFF
v_gene: TRBV4-1; j_gene: TRBJ1-1; CDR3aa: CASSPTGATEAFF
v_gene: TRBV6-6; j_gene: TRBJ1-5; CDR3aa: CASIYGQGYSNQPQHF
v_gene: TRBV5-1; j_gene: TRBJ1-6; CDR3aa: CASSLGDTSSGSPLHF
v_gene: TRBV7-9; j_gene: TRBJ1-1; CDR3aa: CASSLAGTGFTEAFF
v_gene: TRBV12-3/TRBV12-4; j_gene: TRBJ1-2; CDR3aa: CASLSGVYGYTF
v_gene: TRBV4-3; j_gene: TRBJ2-7; CDR3aa: CASSPGLAVYEQYF
v_gene: TRBV7-2; j_gene: TRBJ2-2; CDR3aa: CASSYPGTSGGHTGELFF
v_gene: TRBV27; j_gene: TRBJ2-7; CDR3aa: CASFRTSGSYEQYF